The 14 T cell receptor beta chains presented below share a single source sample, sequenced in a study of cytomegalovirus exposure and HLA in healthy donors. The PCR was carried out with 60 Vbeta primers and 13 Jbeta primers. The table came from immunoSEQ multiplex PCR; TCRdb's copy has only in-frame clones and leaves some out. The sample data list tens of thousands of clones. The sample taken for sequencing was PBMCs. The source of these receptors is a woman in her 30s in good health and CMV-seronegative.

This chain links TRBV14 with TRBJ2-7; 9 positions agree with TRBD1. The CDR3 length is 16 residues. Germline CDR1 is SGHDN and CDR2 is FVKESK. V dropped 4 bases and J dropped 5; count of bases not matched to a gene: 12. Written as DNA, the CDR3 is TGTGCCAGCAGCCGGAGAAGGACAGGGGAGGGGAACGAGCAGTACTTC. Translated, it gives CASSRRRTGEGNEQYF.

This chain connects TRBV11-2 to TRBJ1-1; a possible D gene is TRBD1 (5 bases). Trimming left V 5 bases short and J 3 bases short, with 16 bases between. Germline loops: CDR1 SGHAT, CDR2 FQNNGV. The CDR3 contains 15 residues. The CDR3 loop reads CASSPTGGVYTEAFF. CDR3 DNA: TGTGCCAGCAGCCCAACGGGAGGGGTGTACACTGAAGCTTTCTTT.

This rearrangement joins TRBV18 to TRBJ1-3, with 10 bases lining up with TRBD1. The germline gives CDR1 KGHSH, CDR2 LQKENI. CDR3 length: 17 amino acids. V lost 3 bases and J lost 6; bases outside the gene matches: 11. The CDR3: CASSPLPLTGGENTIYF. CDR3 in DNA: TGTGCCAGCTCACCGTTACCCTTGACAGGGGGCGAAAACACCATATATTTT.

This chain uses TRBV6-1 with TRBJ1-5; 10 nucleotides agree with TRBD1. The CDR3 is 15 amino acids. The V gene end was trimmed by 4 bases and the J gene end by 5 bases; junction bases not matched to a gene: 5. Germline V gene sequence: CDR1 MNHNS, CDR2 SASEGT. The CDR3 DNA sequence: TGTGCCAGCAGTGCAGGGACAGGGGTCGATCAGCCCCAGCATTTT. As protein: CASSAGTGVDQPQHF.

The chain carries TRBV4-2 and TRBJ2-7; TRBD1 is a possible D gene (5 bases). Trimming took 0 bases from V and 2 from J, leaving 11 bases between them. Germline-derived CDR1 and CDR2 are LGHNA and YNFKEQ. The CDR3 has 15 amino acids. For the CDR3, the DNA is TGTGCCAGCAGCCAAGACAGGGCGAGCGCCTACGAGCAGTACTTC. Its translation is CASSQDRASAYEQYF.

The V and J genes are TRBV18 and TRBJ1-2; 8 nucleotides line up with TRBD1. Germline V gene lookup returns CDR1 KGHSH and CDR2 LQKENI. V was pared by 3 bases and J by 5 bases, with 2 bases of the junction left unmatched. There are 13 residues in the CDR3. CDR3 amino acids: CASSPRTGYGYTF. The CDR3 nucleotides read TGTGCCAGCTCACCTCGGACAGGGTATGGCTACACCTTC.

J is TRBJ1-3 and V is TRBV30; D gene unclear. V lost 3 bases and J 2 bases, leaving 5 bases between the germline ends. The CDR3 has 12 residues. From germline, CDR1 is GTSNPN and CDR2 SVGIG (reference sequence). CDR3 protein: CAWSETGNTIYF. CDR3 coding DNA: TGTGCCTGGAGCGAGACTGGAAACACCATATATTTT.

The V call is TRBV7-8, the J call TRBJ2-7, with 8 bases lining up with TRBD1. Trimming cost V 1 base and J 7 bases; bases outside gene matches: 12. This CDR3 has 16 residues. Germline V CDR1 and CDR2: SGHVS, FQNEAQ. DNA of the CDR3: TGTGCCAGCAGCTTAGGGCGTGGGGGACAGGTGGGAGAGCAGTACTTC. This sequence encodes CASSLGRGGQVGEQYF.

The CDR3 nucleotides read TGCAGCGTGGATTCCCGACGGGGCAATGAGCAGTTCTTC. Translated: CSVDSRRGNEQFF. The genes are TRBV29-1 and TRBJ2-1; possible D gene TRBD2, 5 bases. The CDR3 sequence is 13 residues long. V was cut by 6 bases and J by 6 bases, with 15 bases left in between. Germline CDR1 and CDR2: SQVTM and ANQGSEA.

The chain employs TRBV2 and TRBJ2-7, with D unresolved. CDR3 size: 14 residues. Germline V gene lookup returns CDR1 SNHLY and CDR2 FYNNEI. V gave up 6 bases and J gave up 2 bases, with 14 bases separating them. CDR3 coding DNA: TGTGCCAGCAGCCCCTCCGCAGTCACCTACGAGCAGTACTTC. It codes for CASSPSAVTYEQYF.

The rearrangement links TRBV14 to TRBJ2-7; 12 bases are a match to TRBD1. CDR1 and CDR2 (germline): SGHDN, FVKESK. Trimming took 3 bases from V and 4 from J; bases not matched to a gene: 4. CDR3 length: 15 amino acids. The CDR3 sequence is CASSQGQGATYEQYF. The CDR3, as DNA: TGTGCCAGCAGCCAGGGACAGGGGGCCACGTACGAGCAGTACTTC.

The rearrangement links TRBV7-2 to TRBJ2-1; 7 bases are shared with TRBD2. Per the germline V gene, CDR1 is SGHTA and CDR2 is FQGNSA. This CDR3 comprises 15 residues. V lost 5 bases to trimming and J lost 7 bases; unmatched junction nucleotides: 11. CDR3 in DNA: TGTGCCAGCAGCCCCACTCGCGGGAGTATGAATGAGCAGTTCTTC. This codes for CASSPTRGSMNEQFF.

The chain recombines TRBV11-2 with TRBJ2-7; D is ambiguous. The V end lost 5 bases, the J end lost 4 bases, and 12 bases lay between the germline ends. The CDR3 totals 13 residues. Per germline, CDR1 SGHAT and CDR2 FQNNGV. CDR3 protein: CASSPRAQYEQYF. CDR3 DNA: TGTGCCAGCAGCCCGAGAGCGCAATACGAGCAGTACTTC.

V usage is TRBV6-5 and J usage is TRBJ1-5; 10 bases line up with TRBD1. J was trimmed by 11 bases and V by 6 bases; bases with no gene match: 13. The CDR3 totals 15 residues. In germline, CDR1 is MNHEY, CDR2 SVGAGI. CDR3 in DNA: TGTGCCAGCAGCCAGACAGGGGGCGCGCGATACTCCCAGCATTTT. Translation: CASSQTGGARYSQHF.